The 25 T cell receptor beta chains reported below all come from one sample, sequenced in a study of blood T cell repertoires in COVID-19. TCRdb keeps only in-frame clones here, not all; method: immunoSEQ multiplex PCR. The sample carries some 280,000 clones, about nine tenths recorded once. Sequenced: peripheral blood. These receptors came from a woman aged 30 to 39 with active or convalescent COVID-19.

This clone was seen only once. The CDR3 sequence: CASSQGLQKRNTQYF. The CDR3, as DNA: TGTGCCAGCAGCCAGGGTCTTCAGAAGAGGAATACGCAGTATTTT. The gene calls are TRBV3-1 (or the pseudogene TRBV3-2) and TRBJ2-3; no definite D call. V was cut by 3 bases and J by 7 bases, with 17 bases left in between. The CDR3 is 15 amino acids. Per germline, CDR1 LGHDT and CDR2 YNNKEL (reference sequence).

The V gene is TRBV4-2, the J gene TRBJ1-2; the match to TRBD1 covers 9 bases. V lost 0 bases to trimming and J lost 3 bases; unmatched junction nucleotides: 2. Germline CDR1 is LGHNA and CDR2 is YNFKEQ. The CDR3 runs 15 residues. As DNA, the CDR3 is TGTGCCAGCAGCCAAGAATGGACAGGGGACTATGGCTACACCTTC. Translating it yields CASSQEWTGDYGYTF.

The rearrangement uses TRBV29-1 and TRBJ1-6, with 7 bases lining up with TRBD1. CDR1 SQVTM and CDR2 ANQGSEA come from the germline V gene. Losses at the gene ends were 5 bases for V and 8 bases for J; bases not matched to a gene: 6. CDR3 size: 13 residues. CDR3 in DNA: TGCAGCGTTCAAAAGGGGGCGGATTCACCCCTCCACTTT. This translates into CSVQKGADSPLHF.

The V and J genes are TRBV2 and TRBJ1-2; 9 positions agree with TRBD1. Germline V lookup: CDR1 SNHLY, CDR2 FYNNEI. With 0 bases clipped from V and 3 bases from J, the junction kept 2 bases outside the gene matches. The CDR3 totals 15 residues. The CDR3 region is CASSEAGDRDYGYTF. The DNA for the CDR3 is TGTGCCAGCAGTGAAGCGGGGGACAGGGACTATGGCTACACCTTC.

A note on this clone: A read error may account for a junction end that differs from germline. V is TRBV10-1 and J is TRBJ1-2; 10 nucleotides match TRBD1. CDR1 and CDR2 from the germline V gene are WNHNN and SYGVQD (reference sequence). The CDR3 totals 11 residues. DNA for the CDR3: TGCGCCAGCAGTGAGTCAGACAGGGGGCGATTT. Translated: CASSESDRGRF.

The V and J genes are TRBV30 and TRBJ1-6, with 7 nucleotides matching TRBD1. Germline CDR1 reads GTSNPN; CDR2 reads SVGIG (reference sequence). The V gene end was trimmed by 3 bases and the J gene end by 3 bases; junction bases not matched to a gene: 11. CDR3 size: 17 residues. The CDR3 spells CAWSAGTVTLYNSPLHF. The CDR3, as DNA: TGTGCCTGGAGCGCTGGGACAGTGACTCTCTATAATTCACCCCTCCACTTT.

This clone was seen just once. V usage is TRBV5-1 and J usage is TRBJ2-3, with 8 bases fitting TRBD2. Looked up from germline, CDR1 is SGHRS and CDR2 is YFSETQ. The CDR3 contains 14 residues. With 4 bases clipped from V and 5 bases from J, the junction kept 6 bases outside the gene matches. CDR3 in amino acids: CASSTQAGVDTQYF. For the CDR3, the DNA is TGCGCCAGCAGCACCCAAGCGGGGGTAGATACGCAGTATTTT. Using reference TRBV5-1 and TRBJ2-3 for the parts outside the CDR3, the full variable domain is KAGVTQTPRYLIKTRGQQVTLSCSPISGHRSVSWYQQTPGQGLQFLFEYFSETQRNKGNFPGRFSGRQFSNSRSEMNVSTLELGDSALYLCASSTQAGVDTQYFGPGTRLTVL.

The CDR3: CASSAPTAGRLGELFF. As DNA, the CDR3 is TGTGCCAGCAGTGCCCCGACAGCGGGGCGCCTCGGGGAGCTGTTTTTT. The V and J genes are TRBV6-2 or TRBV6-3 and TRBJ2-2, with 7 bases fitting TRBD2. V dropped 5 bases and J dropped 7; count of bases not matched to a gene: 13. There are 16 residues in the CDR3. Germline V gene sequence: CDR1 MNHEY, CDR2 SVGEGT.

This clone was recorded a few times. The rearrangement links TRBV28 to TRBJ1-5, with 11 bases that match TRBD1. CDR3 length: 12 residues. V was clipped by 3 bases and J by 11 bases; unmatched bases: 0. Germline CDR1 and CDR2: MDHEN and SYDVKM. This CDR3 is CASSLGQGAQHF. CDR3 nucleotide sequence: TGTGCCAGCAGTTTGGGACAGGGGGCCCAGCATTTT.

This chain joins TRBV7-2 and TRBJ1-1; D unresolved. CDR1 SGHTA and CDR2 FQGNSA come from the germline V gene. Deletions cut 2 bases from V and 4 bases from J, with 11 bases between. There are 14 residues in the CDR3. The CDR3 nucleotides are TGTGCCAGCAGCTTAACCCTAGAGGGCACTGAAGCTTTCTTT. Its translation: CASSLTLEGTEAFF. The variable domain in full, with the rest retrieved from reference TRBV7-2 and TRBJ1-1, is GAGVSQSPSNKVTEKGKDVELRCDPISGHTALYWYRQSLGQGLEFLIYFQGNSAPDKSGLPSDRFSAERTGGSVSTLTIQRTQQEDSAVYLCASSLTLEGTEAFFGQGTRLTVV.

The rearrangement joins TRBV5-6 to TRBJ2-3; D perhaps matches TRBD2 (6 bases). This CDR3 spans 17 amino acids. Trimming pared 3 bases from V and 2 bases from J, leaving 19 bases between. Germline CDR1 and CDR2: SGHDT and YYEEEE. The CDR3 here is CASSSYRDSRFTDTQYF. CDR3 DNA: TGTGCCAGCAGCTCCTACCGGGACTCCAGATTCACAGATACGCAGTATTTT. Full variable domain (outside the CDR3, taken from reference TRBV5-6 and TRBJ2-3): DAGVTQSPTHLIKTRGQQVTLRCSPKSGHDTVSWYQQALGQGPQFIFQYYEEEERQRGNFPDRFSGHQFPNYSSELNVNALLLGDSALYLCASSSYRDSRFTDTQYFGPGTRLTVL.

J is TRBJ1-2 and V is TRBV5-4; D is ambiguous. Per the germline V gene, CDR1 is SGHNT and CDR2 is YYREEE (reference sequence). The germline V and J ends were trimmed by 4 bases and 3 bases, with 10 bases remaining between them. The CDR3 length is 13 residues. The CDR3 bases are TGTGCCAGCAGCCCAACAACCCACTATGGCTACACCTTC. Translating gives CASSPTTHYGYTF.

This clone came up once. The chain couples TRBV29-1 to TRBJ1-2, with TRBD1 matching 8 bases. The ends lost 3 bases at V and 8 bases at J; junction bases unmatched: 5. Per germline, CDR1 SQVTM and CDR2 ANQGSEA. CDR3 length: 12 residues. CDR3 sequence (DNA): TGCAGCGTTGACGGACAGGGTAGCGGCTACACCTTC. Translated, it gives CSVDGQGSGYTF.

The chain is built from TRBV10-2 and TRBJ1-1; D not resolved. CDR1 WSHSY and CDR2 SAAADI come from the germline V gene. CDR3 length: 12 amino acids. The germline V and J ends were trimmed by 3 bases and 2 bases, with 4 bases remaining between them. The CDR3 DNA reads TGCGCCAGCAGTGATATAAACACTGAAGCTTTCTTT. Its protein is CASSDINTEAFF.

The chain is built from TRBV15 and TRBJ1-4; D ambiguous. V shed 5 bases and J shed 7 bases, with 11 bases lying between them. Germline CDR1 LNHNV, CDR2 YYDKDF (reference sequence). The CDR3 is 13 residues long. The CDR3, as DNA: TGTGCCACCAGCTTACTTGCGGGTGAAAAACTGTTTTTT. Translated, it gives CATSLLAGEKLFF. Drawing the rest from reference TRBV15 and TRBJ1-4, the complete variable domain is DAMVIQNPRYQVTQFGKPVTLSCSQTLNHNVMYWYQQKSSQAPKLLFHYYDKDFNNEADTPDNFQSRRPNTSFCFLDIRSPGLGDTAMYLCATSLLAGEKLFFGSGTQLSVL.

J is TRBJ1-1 and V is TRBV2; D unclear. Deletions cut 5 bases from V and 1 base from J, with 8 bases between. CDR3 length equals 13 residues. Germline loops: CDR1 SNHLY, CDR2 FYNNEI. In DNA form, the CDR3 reads TGTGCCAGCAGTTATACACAGAACACTGAAGCTTTCTTT. Translated, it gives CASSYTQNTEAFF.

The rearrangement joins TRBV15 to TRBJ2-2; 9 nucleotides agree with TRBD1. The V gene end was trimmed by 3 bases and the J gene end by 3 bases; junction bases not matched to a gene: 5. The germline CDR1 and CDR2 sequences are LNHNV and YYDKDF (reference sequence). The CDR3 runs 16 residues. The CDR3 coding sequence is TGTGCCACCAGCAGGGGACAGGGCCTTTACACCGGGGAGCTGTTTTTT. Translated, it gives CATSRGQGLYTGELFF.

The chain couples TRBV4-1 to TRBJ1-1; 10 bases are a match to TRBD1. From germline, CDR1 is MGHRA and CDR2 YSYEKL. After removal of 3 bases from V and 5 bases from J, the junction contained 6 bases not matched to a gene. CDR3 length: 15 residues. The CDR3: CASSQGDRGRTEAFF. The CDR3 DNA reads TGCGCCAGCAGCCAGGGAGACAGGGGGCGGACTGAAGCTTTCTTT.

The CDR3 sequence is CASSLRVARATEAFF. CDR3 bases: TGTGCCAGCAGCTTGAGAGTTGCGAGGGCCACTGAAGCTTTCTTT. The V call is TRBV5-6, the J call TRBJ1-1; D is ambiguous. CDR3 length equals 15 residues. The V gene's germline CDR1 is SGHDT and CDR2 YYEEEE. Deletions cut 1 base from V and 4 bases from J, with 14 bases between.

The rearrangement links TRBV29-1 to TRBJ2-6; 8 nucleotides agree with TRBD2. The CDR3 is 15 amino acids. Germline trimming cut 5 bases from V and 0 bases from J; bases unmatched to any gene: 3. CDR1 is SQVTM and CDR2 is ANQGSEA in the germline V gene. The CDR3: CSVRGGFSGANVLTF. CDR3 sequence (DNA): TGCAGCGTTCGCGGGGGGTTCTCTGGGGCCAACGTCCTGACTTTC.

The table lists this clone with a count of one. The gene calls are TRBV6-5 and TRBJ2-7; TRBD1 aligns across 8 bases. Per the germline V gene, CDR1 is MNHEY and CDR2 is SVGAGI. V dropped 5 bases and J dropped 2; count of bases not matched to a gene: 8. The CDR3 is made up of 15 amino acids. CDR3 sequence reads: CASSTRDRPAYEQYF. The CDR3 nucleotides read TGTGCCAGCAGTACCCGGGACAGGCCCGCCTACGAGCAGTACTTC.

The V call is TRBV27, the J call TRBJ1-2; D may be TRBD1 (5 bases). V lost 5 bases and J 7 bases, leaving 20 bases between the germline ends. CDR3 length equals 15 residues. Germline V gives CDR1 MNHEY, CDR2 SMNVEV (reference sequence). CDR3 amino acids: CASSPTEYPQGGYTF. Here the CDR3 DNA reads TGTGCCAGCAGTCCGACAGAGTATCCTCAAGGTGGCTACACCTTC.

CDR3 sequence (DNA): TGTGCCATCAGTGATACTGGCGGAGCTAATGAAAAACTGTTTTTT. It yields the protein CAISDTGGANEKLFF. V gene TRBV10-3 combines with J gene TRBJ1-4; D gene unclear. The CDR3 length is 15 residues. The germline V gene encodes CDR1 ENHRY and CDR2 SYGVKD. Between the trimmed V and J ends, which lost 3 bases and 3 bases, there was a span of 11 bases.

The rearrangement joins TRBV7-9 to TRBJ2-2, with TRBD2 as a possible D gene (5 bases). Trimming took off 8 bases at V and 5 bases at J, with 9 bases between the two ends. The CDR3 is 12 amino acids. Germline assignment: CDR1 SEHNR and CDR2 FQNEAQ (reference sequence). CDR3 residues: CASQPGTGELFF. The CDR3 DNA is TGTGCCAGCCAACCGGGGACCGGGGAGCTGTTTTTT.

The rearrangement uses TRBV28 and TRBJ2-1, with a possible D match to TRBD2 (5 bases). V was cut by 5 bases and J by 7 bases, with 12 bases left in between. The CDR3 spans 13 residues. The germline V gene encodes CDR1 MDHEN and CDR2 SYDVKM. The CDR3 coding sequence is TGTGCCAGCAGTATATTAAGGAGGAATGAGCAGTTCTTC. Translated, it gives CASSILRRNEQFF.